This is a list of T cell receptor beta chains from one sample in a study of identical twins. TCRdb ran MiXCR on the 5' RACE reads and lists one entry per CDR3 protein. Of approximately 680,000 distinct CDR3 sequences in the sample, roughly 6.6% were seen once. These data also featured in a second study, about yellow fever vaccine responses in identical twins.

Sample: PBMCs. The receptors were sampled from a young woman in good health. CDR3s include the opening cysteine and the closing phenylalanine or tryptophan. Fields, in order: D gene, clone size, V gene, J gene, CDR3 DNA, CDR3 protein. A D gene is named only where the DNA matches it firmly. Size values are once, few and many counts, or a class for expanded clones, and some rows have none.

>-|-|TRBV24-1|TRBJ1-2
TGTGCCACCAGTTCTACGTACTATGGCTACACCTTC
CATSSTYYGYTF
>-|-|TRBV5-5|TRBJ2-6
TGTGCCAGCAGCTTAGTGATCAGCCGACTATCTGGGGCCAACGTCCTGACTTTC
CASSLVISRLSGANVLTF
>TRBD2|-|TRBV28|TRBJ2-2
TGTGCCAGCAGTTTATGGGCTGGTAGCGGGCAGGCTTACACCGGGGAGCTGTTTTTT
CASSLWAGSGQAYTGELFF
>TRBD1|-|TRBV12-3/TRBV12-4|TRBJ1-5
TGTGCCAGCAGTTTAGCGCTAGGGACAGGGGGCTATCAGCCCCAGCATTTT
CASSLALGTGGYQPQHF
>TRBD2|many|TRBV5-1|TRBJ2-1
TGCGCCAGCAGCAGGACGAACGGGTTAGGACTAGCGGGGACCCGGTTCTTC
CASSRTNGLGLAGTRFF
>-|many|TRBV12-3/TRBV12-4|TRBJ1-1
TGTGCCAGCAGTTCAGGGAGGGCTGAAGCTTTCTTT
CASSSGRAEAFF
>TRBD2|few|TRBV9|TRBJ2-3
TGTGCCAGCAGCGTAGGCATAGCGGGAGCGCAAGATACGCAGTATTTT
CASSVGIAGAQDTQYF
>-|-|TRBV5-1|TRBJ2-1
TGCGCCAGCAGCGGGGGGTACAGGAATGAGCAGTCCTTC
CASSGGYRNEQSF
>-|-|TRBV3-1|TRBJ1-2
TGTGCCAGCAGCCAAGGTCGACAGGTCGGAGGCTACACCTTC
CASSQGRQVGGYTF
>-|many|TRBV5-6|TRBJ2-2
TGTGCCAGCAGCTTGTTACCCGGGGAGCTGTTTTTT
CASSLLPGELFF
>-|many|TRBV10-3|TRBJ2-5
TGTGCCATCAGTGAGTCGCCAGCGGGAGAGACCCAGTACTTC
CAISESPAGETQYF
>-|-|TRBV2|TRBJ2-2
TGTGCCAGCAGTTTTGATCATTCCGGGGAGCTGTTTTTT
CASSFDHSGELFF
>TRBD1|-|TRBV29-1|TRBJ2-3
TGCAGCGTTGAACCCGGGACAGGGCAGCAGTATTTT
CSVEPGTGQQYF
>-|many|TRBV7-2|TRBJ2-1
TGTGCCAGCAGACTGGGACTCGGAGGATCCAATGAGCAGTTCTTC
CASRLGLGGSNEQFF
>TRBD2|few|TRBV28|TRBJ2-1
TGTGCCAGCAGTTTCGTAGCGGGCCTTCCCGGGGGTGAGCAGTTCTTC
CASSFVAGLPGGEQFF
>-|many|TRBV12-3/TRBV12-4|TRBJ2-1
TGTGCCAGCAGTTTAACGGGAGCCGCCTACAATGAGCAGTTCTTC
CASSLTGAAYNEQFF
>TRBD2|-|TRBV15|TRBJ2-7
TGTGCCACCAGCAGAGATTCGGGGGGCTACGAGCAGTACTTC
CATSRDSGGYEQYF
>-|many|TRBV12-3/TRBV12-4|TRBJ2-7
TGTGCCAGCAGTTTACCCCCATCCTACGAGCAGTACTTC
CASSLPPSYEQYF
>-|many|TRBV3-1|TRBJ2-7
TGTGCCAGCAGCCAATCAGGTAACGAGCAGTACTTC
CASSQSGNEQYF
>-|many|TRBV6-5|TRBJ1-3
TGTGCCAGCAGTTACTCACGACAGGTTCCTGGAAACACCATATATTTT
CASSYSRQVPGNTIYF
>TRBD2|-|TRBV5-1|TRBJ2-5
TGCGCCAGCAGCTTATGGACTAGCGGGAAGGAGACCCAGTACTTC
CASSLWTSGKETQYF
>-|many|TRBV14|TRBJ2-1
TGTGCCAGCAGCTTTCGACAGATATCCTACAATGAGCAGTTCTTC
CASSFRQISYNEQFF
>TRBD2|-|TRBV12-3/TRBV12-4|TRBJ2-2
TGTGCCAGCAGTTCACCCCGCCGCGGAGGCGGGGGGACCCCGCGAACCGGGGAGCTGTTTTTT
CASSSPRRGGGGTPRTGELFF
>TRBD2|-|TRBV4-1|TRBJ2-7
TGCGCCAGCAGCCAAAGCGGGATGGGCTACGAGCAGTACTTC
CASSQSGMGYEQYF
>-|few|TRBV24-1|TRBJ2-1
TGTGCCACCAGTGGGGCCGGGATGAGGTACAATGAGCAGTTCTTC
CATSGAGMRYNEQFF
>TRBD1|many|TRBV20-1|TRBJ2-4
TGCAGTGTCCCACCGGGACAGGGGTATGGCAAAAACATTCAGTACTTC
CSVPPGQGYGKNIQYF
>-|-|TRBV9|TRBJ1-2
TGTGCCAGCAGCGCCCAAACGAGCACACACAGACGGGGCTATGGCTACACCTTC
CASSAQTSTHRRGYGYTF
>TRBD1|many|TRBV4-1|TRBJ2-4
TGCGCCAGCAGCCAGCATGGGGACAGCAGGAACATTCAGTACTTC
CASSQHGDSRNIQYF
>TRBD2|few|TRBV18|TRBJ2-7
TGTGCCAGCTCACCACCTCGGGTTAGCGGGAATGTTTACGAGCAGTACTTC
CASSPPRVSGNVYEQYF
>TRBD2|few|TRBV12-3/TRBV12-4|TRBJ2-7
TGTGCCAGCAGTGGGACTAGCGGGAGTCTGCACGGCTACGAGCAGTACTTC
CASSGTSGSLHGYEQYF
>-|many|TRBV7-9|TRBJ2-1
TGTGCCAGCAGCTTAGTAGATTCGGTTGGCGGTGAGCAGTTCTTC
CASSLVDSVGGEQFF
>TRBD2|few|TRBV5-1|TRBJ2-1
TGCGCCAGCAGCCCGCCCCCGGGACTAGCCACCTACAATGAGCAGTTCTTC
CASSPPPGLATYNEQFF
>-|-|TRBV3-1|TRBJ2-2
TGTGCCAGCAGCCCCTTCCGGGGCAGGGAGCTGTTTTTT
CASSPFRGRELFF
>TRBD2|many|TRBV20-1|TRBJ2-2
TGCAGTGCTAGTAGCGGGCCGAACACCGGGGAGCTGTTTTTT
CSASSGPNTGELFF
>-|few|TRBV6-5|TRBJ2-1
TGTGCCAGCAGTTACACCCCAGCCGGTGAGCAGTTCTTC
CASSYTPAGEQFF
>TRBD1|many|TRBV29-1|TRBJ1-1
TGCAGCGTTGGAACAGGGGCCGCCGCGGAGGGGACTGAAGCTTTCTTT
CSVGTGAAAEGTEAFF
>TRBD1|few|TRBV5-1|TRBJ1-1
TGCGCCAGCAGCTCCCGGGACAGGGGGCGAACTGAAGCTTTCTTT
CASSSRDRGRTEAFF
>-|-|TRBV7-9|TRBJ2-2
TGTGCCAGCAGTAGTTCCGCCGGGACGGCGAACACCGGGGAGCTGTTTTTT
CASSSSAGTANTGELFF
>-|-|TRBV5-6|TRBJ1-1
TGTGCCAGCAGCTTGGACGGGACCACTGAAGCTTTCTTT
CASSLDGTTEAFF
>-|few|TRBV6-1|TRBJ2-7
TGTGCCAGCAGCTCCGGGACCGACGTGTTATGGCAGTACTTC
CASSSGTDVLWQYF
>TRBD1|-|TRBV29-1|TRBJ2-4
TGCAGCGTTGAATATCCGGGACAGACAAAAAACATTCAGTACTTC
CSVEYPGQTKNIQYF
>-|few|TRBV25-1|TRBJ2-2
TGTGCCAGCAGTCCGGGGGAGAAGAACACCGGGGAGCTGTTTTTT
CASSPGEKNTGELFF
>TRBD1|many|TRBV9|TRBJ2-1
TGTGCCAGCAGCGGGATCCTCCGGGACAGGGGATCCTACAATGAGCAGTTCTTC
CASSGILRDRGSYNEQFF
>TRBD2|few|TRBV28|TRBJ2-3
TGTGCCAGCAGTTTGACTAGCGGGGGGGATAGAGATACGCAGTATTTT
CASSLTSGGDRDTQYF
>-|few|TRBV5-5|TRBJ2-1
TGTGCCAGCAGCTTTTCTGGGGTCAGACCATACAATGAGCAGTTCTTC
CASSFSGVRPYNEQFF
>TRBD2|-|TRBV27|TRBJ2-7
TGTGCCACAGGGGCTGAAAGCGGGAGAGCCTACGAGCAGTACTTC
CATGAESGRAYEQYF
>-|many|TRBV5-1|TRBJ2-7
TGCGCCAGCAGCTTTGGACCATCCGAGCAGTACTTC
CASSFGPSEQYF
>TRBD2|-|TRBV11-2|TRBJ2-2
TGTGCCATGAGCCCTCGGCTCCGGGGGGGCCCCGGGGAGCTGTTTTTT
CAMSPRLRGGPGELFF
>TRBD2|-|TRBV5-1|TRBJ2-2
TGCGCCAGCCTTGCGGGGGGGCCGGACACCGGGGAGCTGTTTTTT
CASLAGGPDTGELFF
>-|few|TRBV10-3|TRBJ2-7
TGTGCCATCAGTGAGTCGATGGCCCTCGGGGAGCAGTACTTC
CAISESMALGEQYF
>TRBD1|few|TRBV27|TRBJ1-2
TGTGCCAGCCGAGGACAGGGGATAAATGGCTACACCTTC
CASRGQGINGYTF
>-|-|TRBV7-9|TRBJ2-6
TGTGCCAGCAGCCCCGACAGCAAATTTGTCCTGACTTTC
CASSPDSKFVLTF
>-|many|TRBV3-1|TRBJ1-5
TGTGCCAGCAGCCAAGATAACGGAGGCAATCAGCCCCAGCATTTT
CASSQDNGGNQPQHF
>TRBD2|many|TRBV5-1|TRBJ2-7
TGCGCCAGCAGTCCCAGGGTAGCGGGACCCTACGAGCAGTACTTC
CASSPRVAGPYEQYF
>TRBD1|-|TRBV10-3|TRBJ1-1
TGTGCCATCAGTGGGGTGACAGGGGTGAACACTGAAGCTTTCTTT
CAISGVTGVNTEAFF
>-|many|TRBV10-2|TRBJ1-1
TGCGCCAGCAGTGTCTGGCCCAGAGCTGGGATGAACACTGAAGCTTTCTTT
CASSVWPRAGMNTEAFF
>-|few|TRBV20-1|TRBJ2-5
TGCAGTGCTCATACTCCCCCACAAGAGACCCAGTACTTC
CSAHTPPQETQYF
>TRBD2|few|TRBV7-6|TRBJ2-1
TGTGCCAGCAGCCCCGGACTAGCGGGGGGGACCTACAATGAGCAGTTCTTC
CASSPGLAGGTYNEQFF
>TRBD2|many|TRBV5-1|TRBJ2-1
TGCGCCAGCAGCAAAGCGGGGGGATCCTACAATGAGCAGTTCTTC
CASSKAGGSYNEQFF